Following are 18 T cell receptor beta chains from one sample sequenced in a study of blood T cell repertoires in COVID-19. Generated by immunoSEQ multiplex PCR, the TCRdb table keeps only in-frame clones and is missing some. The sample contains some 250,000 clones, 84% of which appear only once. Source material: peripheral blood. These receptor sequences come from a man aged 55 to 70 with acute or convalescent COVID-19.

The V call is TRBV19, the J call TRBJ2-1; possible D gene TRBD2, 7 bases. CDR1 and CDR2 from the germline V gene are LNHDA and SQIVND (reference sequence). The germline V and J ends were trimmed by 4 bases and 9 bases, with 16 bases remaining between them. The CDR3 loop spans 14 amino acids. CDR3 sequence: CASSRSRGGAEQFF. The CDR3 nucleotides are TGTGCCAGTAGTAGATCGAGAGGGGGGGCTGAGCAGTTCTTC.

The J gene is TRBJ1-1, the V gene TRBV6-2 or TRBV6-3; D gene unclear. The CDR3 covers 12 residues. Germline V gene data show CDR1 as MNHEY and CDR2 as SVGEGT. Trimming shortened V by 1 base and J by 6 bases, and 6 bases separated the two germline ends. The CDR3 nucleotides are TGTGCCAGCAGTTACTTCTCTTCTGAAGCTTTCTTT. Translating it yields CASSYFSSEAFF.

The chain is built from TRBV7-2 and TRBJ2-7; D call uncertain. Trimming removed 5 bases at V and 7 bases at J, with 9 bases between. The CDR3 length is 11 residues. In germline, CDR1 is SGHTA, CDR2 FQGNSA. The CDR3 coding sequence is TGTGCCAGCAGCGAAGCAAGTGAGCAGTACTTC. It encodes CASSEASEQYF.

J is TRBJ2-7 and V is TRBV24-1; D unclear. Germline loops: CDR1 KGHDR, CDR2 SFDVKD. V lost 2 bases to trimming and J lost 0 bases, with 4 bases between them. The CDR3 is made up of 13 amino acids. The CDR3 reads CATSDSSSYEQYF. CDR3 DNA sequence: TGTGCCACCAGTGATTCCAGCTCCTACGAGCAGTACTTC.

For this clone: The sample has other DNA sequences that encode this CDR3 too. The chain recombines TRBV9 with TRBJ2-7; 10 bases map to TRBD2. Germline CDR1 SGDLS, CDR2 YYNGEE. The CDR3 runs 14 residues. J was trimmed by 3 bases and V by 4 bases; bases with no gene match: 4. The CDR3 spells CASSLGLADYEQYF. The CDR3 DNA follows: TGTGCCAGCAGCCTTGGACTAGCGGACTACGAGCAGTACTTC.

This clone showed up just once. The rearrangement links TRBV5-1 to TRBJ2-6, with 10 bases aligning to TRBD2. J lost 1 base, V lost 1 base, and 2 bases had no gene match. The CDR3 runs to 17 residues. Germline V lookup: CDR1 SGHRS, CDR2 YFSETQ. The DNA for the CDR3 is TGCGCCAGCAGCTTGTCTAGCGGGGGATCTGGGGCCAACGTCCTGACTTTC. Translation gives CASSLSSGGSGANVLTF.

The J gene is TRBJ2-7, the V gene TRBV6-5, with no clear D. This CDR3 has 16 amino acids. CDR1 and CDR2 from the germline V gene are MNHEY and SVGAGI. The V end was cut by 2 bases, the J end by 3 bases, with 17 bases between. The CDR3: CASSYLAAGGGYEQYF. For the CDR3, the DNA is TGTGCCAGCAGTTACCTGGCTGCTGGTGGTGGCTACGAGCAGTACTTC.

This clone has only one observation. V is TRBV7-8 and J is TRBJ2-7; possible D gene TRBD2, 5 bases. CDR3 size: 15 residues. Trimming cost V 5 bases and J 6 bases, with 20 bases left between them. Germline V gives CDR1 SGHVS, CDR2 FQNEAQ. CDR3 sequence (DNA): TGTGCCAGCAGCCAGCGAGGGCTTGAGGCTGGCGAGCAGTACTTC. The encoded protein is CASSQRGLEAGEQYF.

This sequence joins TRBV7-2 and TRBJ2-5; TRBD1 matches 8 bases. V dropped 4 bases and J dropped 3; count of bases not matched to a gene: 7. CDR3 length: 15 amino acids. Germline CDR1 reads SGHTA; CDR2 reads FQGNSA. CDR3 region: CASSSDRGFEETQYF. In DNA, the CDR3 is TGTGCCAGCAGCTCAGACAGGGGATTCGAAGAGACCCAGTACTTC. The variable domain in full, with the rest retrieved from reference TRBV7-2 and TRBJ2-5, is GAGVSQSPSNKVTEKGKDVELRCDPISGHTALYWYRQSLGQGLEFLIYFQGNSAPDKSGLPSDRFSAERTGGSVSTLTIQRTQQEDSAVYLCASSSDRGFEETQYFGPGTRLLVL.

V is TRBV5-1 and J is TRBJ2-7; 11 bases fit TRBD2. V was pared by 0 bases and J by 5 bases, with 4 bases of the junction left unmatched. Looked up from germline, CDR1 is SGHRS and CDR2 is YFSETQ. The CDR3 is made up of 15 amino acids. CDR3 coding DNA: TGCGCCAGCAGCTTGGGGCTAGCGGGAGGCGACGAGCAGTACTTC. Residues: CASSLGLAGGDEQYF.

The rearrangement joins TRBV2 to TRBJ2-1; 13 bases are a match to TRBD2. This CDR3 is built from 15 residues. The V gene end was trimmed by 7 bases and the J gene end by 3 bases; junction bases not matched to a gene: 3. Germline V lookup: CDR1 SNHLY, CDR2 FYNNEI. The CDR3 DNA is TGTGCCAGCACCCGACTAGCGGGGGGCTACAATGAGCAGTTCTTC. Translated: CASTRLAGGYNEQFF.

CDR3 DNA sequence: TGCGCCAGCAGCTTCGCCGGGACAGGGAACACCGGGGAGCTGTTTTTT. This sequence encodes CASSFAGTGNTGELFF. This rearrangement joins TRBV5-1 to TRBJ2-2; 8 bases are shared with TRBD1. Germline V gene data show CDR1 as SGHRS and CDR2 as YFSETQ. The V segment lost 2 bases and the J segment 1 base; nucleotides outside the gene matches: 4. This CDR3 contains 16 residues.

The rearrangement joins TRBV11-1 to TRBJ1-6; D remains unclear. Germline loops: CDR1 SGHAT, CDR2 FQDESV (reference sequence). The ends were cut back, 5 bases at V and 9 bases at J, with 11 bases in the middle. The CDR3 is 13 amino acids. As DNA, the CDR3 is TGTGCCAGCAGCCCGTTGTGGAGTTCACCCCTCCACTTT. This gives the protein CASSPLWSSPLHF.

The CDR3 nucleotides are TGTGCCAGCAGTTACTCGCAGAACTATGGCTACACCTTC. Translated: CASSYSQNYGYTF. The chain carries TRBV6-5 and TRBJ1-2, with D unclear. The germline V gene has CDR1 MNHEY and CDR2 SVGAGI. This CDR3 is 13 amino acids long. Trimming shortened V by 0 bases and J by 2 bases, and 4 bases separated the two germline ends.

The V gene is TRBV6-5, the J gene TRBJ2-7; possible D gene TRBD2, 5 bases. CDR1 is MNHEY and CDR2 is SVGAGI in the germline V gene. CDR3 length: 14 residues. With 7 bases removed from V and 2 bases from J, the gap between germline ends came to 15 bases. In DNA, the CDR3 is TGTGCCAGCACTTTCGGAGGCCCGACCTACGAGCAGTACTTC. Residues: CASTFGGPTYEQYF.

The rearrangement uses TRBV5-1 and TRBJ2-3; D is undetermined. V lost 0 bases and J 0 bases, leaving 5 bases between the germline ends. CDR3 length: 14 amino acids. Germline assignment: CDR1 SGHRS and CDR2 YFSETQ. DNA for the CDR3: TGCGCCAGCAGCTTGGATCGGAGCACAGATACGCAGTATTTT. Its protein is CASSLDRSTDTQYF.

This clone was observed once. The V gene is TRBV29-1, the J gene TRBJ1-4, with D uncertain. CDR1 and CDR2 from the germline V gene are SQVTM and ANQGSEA. This CDR3 is built from 12 residues. V was pared by 1 base and J by 7 bases, with 7 bases between. The CDR3 sequence is CSVEGQFEKLFF. CDR3 in DNA: TGCAGCGTTGAAGGGCAGTTTGAAAAACTGTTTTTT.

The V call is TRBV4-1, the J call TRBJ1-5; D remains unclear. This CDR3 has 14 amino acids. Germline CDR1 reads MGHRA; CDR2 reads YSYEKL. V gave up 2 bases and J gave up 5 bases, with 10 bases separating them. CDR3 in DNA: TGCGCCAGCAGCCAAAGGTGGAGGGATCAGCCCCAGCATTTT. This gives the protein CASSQRWRDQPQHF.